Sequencing of this T cell receptor (beta chain) was carried out in a study of shared clonotypes between healthy human individuals. On this clone: As yet, its antigen is unknown.

Findings and caveats of the study: At large depth, rarefaction still showed sorted-subset sequencing to be incomplete. The authors sampled blood alone, and tissue repertoires likely differ.

The ends lost 3 bases at V and 6 bases at J; junction bases unmatched: 7. The germline V gene has CDR1 SQVTM and CDR2 ANQGSEA. The CDR3 loop spans 14 amino acids. The investigators split CD4+ cells into a CD45RA+ naive subset and a CD45RA-negative memory subset. This table comes from immunoSEQ multiplex PCR, and its TCRdb copy is limited to in-frame clones, with some not included. The sample has some 630,000 clones; roughly 78% are singletons. Sequenced input: memory CD4+ T cells sorted from blood. Subset meaning: CD45RA-negative fraction. The chain couples TRBV29-1 to TRBJ2-5, with 10 bases identical to TRBD1. The source is a woman aged 25 to 39 in good health. CDR3 bases: TGCAGCGTTGAGCCGAGACAGGGGGCTAAGACCCAGTACTTC. Encoded protein: CSVEPRQGAKTQYF.